The 29 T cell receptor beta chains below were found in one sample sequenced in a study of T-cell reconstitution after alpha-beta-depleted transplantation in children. Unique molecular identifiers were incorporated during preparation of the TCRbeta library. TCRdb fed the PCR reads into MiXCR, producing one record per CDR3 protein. The profile shows roughly 790,000 distinct CDR3 sequences, 16% of them singletons. The sample in question was PBMCs, mostly from graft donor cells, obtained 360 days after TCRalphabeta/CD19-depleted stem cell transplant. The receptors derive from a male patient under 18 who had a stem cell transplant for acute lymphoblastic leukemia, so the T cells may come from the graft donor.

V usage is TRBV10-3 and J usage is TRBJ2-1; TRBD2 matches 7 bases. J was trimmed by 5 bases and V by 2 bases; bases with no gene match: 12. The CDR3 contains 17 residues. Germline CDR1 ENHRY, CDR2 SYGVKD. The CDR3 region has the DNA TGTGCCATCAGTGAGGGTCGAGGACTAGGGGTACACAATGAGCAGTTCTTC. Translating gives CAISEGRGLGVHNEQFF.

V and J are TRBV2 and TRBJ2-5; D assignment may be TRBD1 or TRBD2 (5 bases each). Germline lookup yields CDR1 SNHLY and CDR2 FYNNEI. V was clipped by 8 bases and J by 7 bases, with 11 bases between them. The CDR3 has 11 residues. This CDR3 is CASWGRGTQYF. CDR3 nucleotides: TGTGCCAGCTGGGGGAGAGGGACCCAGTACTTC.

The rearrangement links TRBV13 to TRBJ1-4; D call uncertain. Trimming removed 2 bases from V and 0 bases from J, with 7 bases in between. This CDR3 has 15 amino acids. The germline V gene has CDR1 PRHDT and CDR2 FYEKMQ (reference sequence). CDR3 amino acids: CASSLRIATNEKLFF. Here the CDR3 DNA reads TGTGCCAGCAGCTTACGGATTGCAACTAATGAAAAACTGTTTTTT. The full variable domain, with the rest looked up from reference TRBV13 and TRBJ1-4, is AAGVIQSPRHLIKEKRETATLKCYPIPRHDTVYWYQQGPGQDPQFLISFYEKMQSDKGSIPDRFSAQQFSDYHSELNMSSLELGDSALYFCASSLRIATNEKLFFGSGTQLSVL.

The chain employs TRBV12-3 or TRBV12-4 and TRBJ2-7, with 10 bases that match TRBD1. The CDR3 has 14 amino acids. After removal of 5 bases from V and 9 bases from J, the junction contained 10 bases not matched to a gene. CDR3 coding DNA: TGTGCCAGCAGTATAAGACAGGGGGCTGAGAGGCAGTACTTC. Its translation is CASSIRQGAERQYF.

The chain carries TRBV12-3 or TRBV12-4 and TRBJ1-5, with 8 bases matching TRBD1. The CDR3 loop spans 15 amino acids. Losses at the gene ends were 5 bases for V and 3 bases for J; bases not matched to a gene: 6. CDR3 in DNA: TGTGCCAGCAGTATCGACAGGGGCTCCAATCAGCCCCAGCATTTT. Protein: CASSIDRGSNQPQHF.

In this sample, this clonotype turned up many times. The rearrangement joins TRBV5-1 to TRBJ2-7, with 7 bases identical to TRBD2. CDR3 length: 16 amino acids. The J segment lost 2 bases and the V segment lost 0 bases, leaving 8 bases of the junction unmatched. The germline V gene encodes CDR1 SGHRS and CDR2 YFSETQ. The CDR3 DNA follows: TGCGCCAGCAGCTTGGATCTGAGCGGGAATCCCTACGAGCAGTACTTC. This translates into CASSLDLSGNPYEQYF.

This clonotype was found a few times. The V and J genes are TRBV5-1 and TRBJ2-2; 11 nucleotides match TRBD2. J was trimmed by 4 bases and V by 2 bases; bases with no gene match: 7. From germline, CDR1 is SGHRS and CDR2 YFSETQ. This CDR3 comprises 17 residues. In DNA form, the CDR3 reads TGCGCCAGCAGCTTTACTAGCGGGGGCCGAGGCACCGGGGAGCTGTTTTTT. Its translation: CASSFTSGGRGTGELFF.

The chain recombines TRBV11-2 with TRBJ2-1, with 9 bases fitting TRBD2. Germline CDR1 SGHAT, CDR2 FQNNGV. CDR3 length: 18 amino acids. J gave up 8 bases and V 6 bases, and 20 bases lay outside the gene matches. Here the CDR3 reads CASSPREGSRDGDYEQFF. DNA for the CDR3: TGTGCCAGCAGTCCGCGGGAGGGGAGCAGGGACGGTGACTATGAGCAGTTCTTC.

This clonotype was picked up a small number of times. The chain has TRBV12-3 or TRBV12-4 and TRBJ2-5; 7 bases are a match to TRBD2. This CDR3 has 16 amino acids. Trimming removed 1 base from V and 5 bases from J; junction bases left unmatched: 10. CDR3 sequence reads: CASSLEGGPYAETQYF. CDR3 in DNA: TGTGCCAGCAGTTTAGAGGGAGGGCCTTATGCGGAGACCCAGTACTTC.

This clonotype was detected only a few times. The rearrangement links TRBV7-9 to TRBJ1-1; unclear D gene. The CDR3 is made up of 14 amino acids. Germline CDR1 is SEHNR and CDR2 is FQNEAQ (reference sequence). V was clipped by 4 bases and J by 1 base, with 10 bases between them. CDR3 sequence: CASSWTEWNTEAFF. The CDR3 coding sequence is TGTGCCAGCAGCTGGACCGAATGGAACACTGAAGCTTTCTTT.

The V gene is TRBV7-3, the J gene TRBJ2-7, with 7 bases identical to TRBD1. The germline V gene encodes CDR1 SGHTA and CDR2 FQGTGA. The V segment lost 2 bases and the J segment 2 bases; nucleotides outside the gene matches: 9. This CDR3 is 16 amino acids long. CDR3: CASSLGLTGVAYEQYF. The DNA for the CDR3 is TGTGCCAGCAGCTTAGGACTTACAGGGGTAGCCTACGAGCAGTACTTC.

This clonotype was picked up a small number of times. The rearrangement links TRBV5-1 to TRBJ1-1; 8 nucleotides agree with TRBD1. The germline V gene encodes CDR1 SGHRS and CDR2 YFSETQ. V was clipped by 2 bases and J by 4 bases; unmatched bases: 7. The CDR3 runs 15 residues. The CDR3 DNA is TGCGCCAGCAGCTTTCCGGGACAGGCCCGCACTGAAGCTTTCTTT. It specifies CASSFPGQARTEAFF.

In DNA form, the CDR3 reads TGCGCCAGCAGCTTGGACAGACTAGCCTCCTCCTACGAGCAGTACTTC. Its translation: CASSLDRLASSYEQYF. The rearrangement links TRBV5-1 to TRBJ2-7, with 7 bases that match TRBD2. With 0 bases clipped from V and 0 bases from J, the junction kept 6 bases outside the gene matches. The CDR3 sequence is 16 residues long. In germline, CDR1 is SGHRS, CDR2 YFSETQ.

This clonotype has a count of ten or more. The chain carries TRBV4-2 and TRBJ2-7; D remains unclear. This CDR3 has 15 amino acids. Germline V gives CDR1 LGHNA, CDR2 YNFKEQ. V lost 0 bases and J 1 base, leaving 10 bases between the germline ends. The CDR3 here is CASSQESPGSYEQYF. CDR3 nucleotides: TGTGCCAGCAGCCAAGAATCCCCAGGATCCTACGAGCAGTACTTC.

This clonotype was detected many times. This chain uses TRBV12-3 or TRBV12-4 with TRBJ1-5; 7 bases agree with TRBD1. The CDR3 extends over 15 amino acids. Unmatched junction bases numbered 3, after V lost 0 bases and J lost 4 bases. Here the CDR3 DNA reads TGTGCCAGCAGTTTAGCCGCAGGGGGTAATCAGCCCCAGCATTTT. Translation: CASSLAAGGNQPQHF.

The rearrangement uses TRBV7-9 and TRBJ2-3; no definite D call. Germline loops: CDR1 SEHNR, CDR2 FQNEAQ (reference sequence). V lost 2 bases, J lost 2 bases, and 11 bases lay in between. The CDR3 consists of 15 residues. The CDR3 DNA follows: TGTGCCAGCAGCTTAACTGGTGTCTTCACAGATACGCAGTATTTT. It is translated as CASSLTGVFTDTQYF.

This chain joins TRBV12-3 or TRBV12-4 and TRBJ2-5; possible D gene TRBD2, 5 bases. This CDR3 is built from 13 residues. Trimming took 0 bases from V and 7 from J, leaving 9 bases between them. Here the CDR3 DNA reads TGTGCCAGCAGTTTAGCGGGAGTGGTGACCCAGTACTTC. Amino acids: CASSLAGVVTQYF.

This clonotype was detected many times. The V and J genes are TRBV10-2 and TRBJ2-1; D unclear. The ends were cut back, 2 bases at V and 0 bases at J, with 11 bases in the middle. The CDR3 consists of 16 residues. Germline-derived CDR1 and CDR2 are WSHSY and SAAADI. The CDR3 region is CASSENQRLSYNEQFF. DNA for the CDR3: TGCGCCAGCAGTGAGAATCAACGTCTCTCCTACAATGAGCAGTTCTTC.

This clonotype was counted many times. The chain has TRBV11-2 and TRBJ2-1; a weak D match, TRBD2 (6 bases). Trimming pared 6 bases from V and 0 bases from J, leaving 15 bases between. CDR1 and CDR2 from the germline V gene are SGHAT and FQNNGV. There are 16 residues in the CDR3. The CDR3 here is CASSSYLGSSYNEQFF. The CDR3 DNA reads as TGTGCCAGCAGTTCCTACCTCGGGAGCTCCTACAATGAGCAGTTCTTC.

This clonotype came up many times. Germline and junction disagree at one end, which may indicate a read error. V and J are TRBV5-1 and TRBJ2-1; 14 bases line up with TRBD2. Looked up from germline, CDR1 is SGHRS and CDR2 is YFSETQ. The CDR3 length is 15 residues. The CDR3: CASSLGLAGGNEQFF. The CDR3 DNA sequence: TGTGCCAGCAGTTTAGGACTAGCGGGAGGCAATGAGCAGTTCTTC.

This clonotype was counted between two and nine times. V usage is TRBV5-6 and J usage is TRBJ1-3; D gene unclear. The V end lost 2 bases, the J end lost 0 bases, and 9 bases lay between the germline ends. Germline CDR1 reads SGHDT; CDR2 reads YYEEEE. The CDR3 spans 15 residues. CDR3 nucleotide sequence: TGTGCCAGCAGCTTCGTAGGGTTCTCTGGAAACACCATATATTTT. As protein: CASSFVGFSGNTIYF.

This chain uses TRBV24-1 with TRBJ2-7; D is unresolved. Germline assignment: CDR1 KGHDR and CDR2 SFDVKD. The CDR3 consists of 13 residues. Trimming removed 4 bases at V and 2 bases at J, with 8 bases between. DNA of the CDR3: TGTGCCACCAGTGACCGAGTTACCTACGAGCAGTACTTC. Amino acids: CATSDRVTYEQYF.

The V call is TRBV6-2 or TRBV6-3, the J call TRBJ2-3; the D is unclear. V lost 2 bases to trimming and J lost 2 bases, with 8 bases between them. CDR3 length: 14 amino acids. Germline CDR1 is MNHEY and CDR2 is SVGEGT. CDR3 sequence reads: CASSYGIYTDTQYF. The CDR3 DNA reads as TGTGCCAGCAGTTACGGGATCTACACAGATACGCAGTATTTT.

The table lists this clonotype with a few counts. This sequence joins TRBV29-1 and TRBJ1-2; 8 bases match TRBD1. The V and J ends lost 4 bases and 6 bases, in that order; junction bases with no gene match: 4. The CDR3 is 12 residues long. Germline V lookup: CDR1 SQVTM, CDR2 ANQGSEA. The CDR3 DNA reads TGCAGCGTTGCAGGCAGGGGGCATGGCTACACCTTC. It yields the protein CSVAGRGHGYTF.

This clonotype was observed once. The chain couples TRBV2 to TRBJ2-5; D gene unclear. Per germline, CDR1 SNHLY and CDR2 FYNNEI. The V gene lost 7 bases and the J gene lost 2 bases, with 23 bases spanning the gap. This CDR3 contains 17 residues. The CDR3 spells CASNVRGVSGLQETQYF. The CDR3 DNA reads as TGTGCCAGCAACGTTCGTGGGGTCTCGGGCTTACAAGAGACCCAGTACTTC.

This clonotype came up a few times. V is TRBV27 and J is TRBJ2-7; D possibly corresponds to TRBD1 (5 bases). Germline-derived CDR1 and CDR2 are MNHEY and SMNVEV (reference sequence). This CDR3 is built from 17 residues. V was pared by 3 bases and J by 2 bases, with 20 bases between. The CDR3 loop is CASSFRFYQGLTYEQYF. Written as DNA, the CDR3 is TGTGCCAGCAGTTTCCGCTTCTATCAGGGCCTAACCTACGAGCAGTACTTC.

In its sample, this clonotype was seen many times. This chain connects TRBV10-3 to TRBJ2-3, with 12 nucleotides matching TRBD2. After removal of 3 bases from V and 2 bases from J, the junction contained 3 bases not matched to a gene. The germline V gene has CDR1 ENHRY and CDR2 SYGVKD. The CDR3 totals 16 residues. CDR3 in DNA: TGTGCCATCAGTGAACTAGCGGGAGGTGCCACAGATACGCAGTATTTT. The encoded protein is CAISELAGGATDTQYF.

The chain has TRBV3-1 and TRBJ2-2; 8 bases are a match to TRBD2. Germline assignment: CDR1 LGHDT and CDR2 YNNKEL (reference sequence). The length of the CDR3 is 13 residues. V was pared by 3 bases and J by 9 bases, with 3 bases of the junction left unmatched. CDR3 sequence (DNA): TGTGCCAGCAGCCAGAGCGGGAGCCGGGAGCTGTTTTTT. Protein sequence: CASSQSGSRELFF.

This rearrangement joins TRBV4-1 to TRBJ1-2, with D hard to call. Per the germline V gene, CDR1 is MGHRA and CDR2 is YSYEKL. The V gene lost 1 base and the J gene lost 5 bases, with 32 bases spanning the gap. This CDR3 has 21 amino acids. The CDR3 nucleotides are TGCGCCAGCAGCCAAGGATGGCAGGTCCCCGCAATGGCCTCCCCGCTTTATGGCTACACCTTC. Translating it yields CASSQGWQVPAMASPLYGYTF.